This TCR beta chain was sequenced for a study of T-cell memory formation after mild COVID-19. General study findings and limits: Later expanders leaned toward CD4+, whereas clones contracting from day 15 to 85 were balanced CD4/CD8.

On this clonotype itself: Its antigen remains unidentified.

Constant-segment primers and 5'RACE yielded cDNA libraries for TCR alpha and TCR beta, each carrying sample barcodes and UMIs. Each CDR3 protein is one row after TCRdb ran MiXCR on the 5' RACE reads. This sample carries 500,000 to 650,000 distinct CDR3 sequences, about a fifth of them seen once, and the ten largest clones take under 8.5%. Germline lookup yields CDR1 KGHDR and CDR2 SFDVKD. The CDR3 has 12 amino acids. Trimming shortened V by 10 bases and J by 7 bases, and 16 bases separated the two germline ends. The sequenced sample consisted of PBMCs or a T cell subset sorted from them (not recorded which). This TCR was recovered from an adult woman who had mild COVID-19 (a few samples of this study predate the infection). Cell type and time point are not known. V usage is TRBV24-1 and J usage is TRBJ2-7, with D possibly being TRBD1 or TRBD2 (6 bases each). The CDR3, as DNA: TGTGCCACGGAGAACAGGGCGGGAGAGCAGTACTTC. Its translation: CATENRAGEQYF.